A single sample gave rise to the 9 T cell receptor beta chains below, sequenced in a study of identical twins (dated by TCRdb to 2016 to 2017). The library came from 5' RACE. These reads were obtained on an Illumina HiSeq 2000. The public sequencing data were trimmed at Q25 with fastp and processed into clonotypes with MiXCR by TCRdb, which kept only in-frame beta chains. One record per CDR3 amino acid sequence lists the most common genes and DNA. This sample holds some 590,000 distinct CDR3 sequences; nearly 10% were observed only once. 2.5% to 3% of the sample is held by the ten biggest clonotypes. The same specimen was also included in a second study, on yellow fever vaccine responses in identical twins.

The sequencing input was PBMCs. These TCRs come from a woman between 18 and 30 years old in good health.

This clonotype was recorded at least ten times. The gene calls are TRBV7-9 and TRBJ2-1; D unresolved. CDR1 and CDR2 (germline): SEHNR, FQNEAQ (reference sequence). This CDR3 has 12 residues. Trimming pared 4 bases from V and 6 bases from J, leaving 7 bases between. CDR3 in DNA: TGTGCCAGCAGCTCAATGGGCAATGAGCAGTTCTTC. Amino acids: CASSSMGNEQFF.

There are a few counts of this clonotype. The chain carries TRBV12-3 or TRBV12-4 and TRBJ2-1; the D gene is possibly TRBD2 (5 bases). V was shortened by 6 bases and J by 15 bases, with 15 bases between the two germline ends. The CDR3 spans 11 residues. CDR3 sequence (DNA): TGTGCCAGCAGCCCGGGATTCCATCTGTTCTTC. Protein sequence: CASSPGFHLFF.

The chain combines TRBV6-2 or TRBV6-3 with TRBJ2-1; possible D gene TRBD1, 6 bases. The CDR3 loop spans 15 amino acids. V was trimmed by 7 bases and J by 6 bases, leaving 19 bases between them. Germline loops: CDR1 MNHEY, CDR2 SVGEGT. The CDR3, as DNA: TGTGCCAGCACCATCGAAGGGGGTTCTGGCAATGAGCAGTTCTTC. Its protein is CASTIEGGSGNEQFF.

The CDR3 spells CSARSTNEQFF. The DNA for the CDR3 is TGCAGTGCTAGAAGTACCAATGAGCAGTTCTTC. The genes are TRBV20-1 and TRBJ2-1, with D hard to call. Germline loops: CDR1 DFQATT, CDR2 SNEGSKA (reference sequence). The length of the CDR3 is 11 residues. Trimming stripped 2 bases from V and 6 bases from J, with 5 bases between.

The chain combines TRBV6-5 with TRBJ2-3; TRBD2 matches 11 bases. CDR3 size: 18 residues. Germline lookup yields CDR1 MNHEY and CDR2 SVGAGI. V gave up 0 bases and J gave up 1 base; unmatched junction bases: 6. The CDR3 nucleotides read TGTGCCAGCAGTTACTCGATCCTAGCGGGAGGACGCACAGATACGCAGTATTTT. It is translated as CASSYSILAGGRTDTQYF.

This clonotype was found many times. The rearrangement links TRBV3-1 to TRBJ2-1; possibly TRBD1 for D (5 bases). V lost 4 bases, J lost 0 bases, and 16 bases lay in between. The CDR3 length is 17 residues. Germline values: CDR1 LGHDT, CDR2 YNNKEL (reference sequence). CDR3 coding DNA: TGTGCCAGCAGCCCCCTCCAGGGTCTAAGCTCCTACAATGAGCAGTTCTTC. Translating it yields CASSPLQGLSSYNEQFF.

This clonotype was seen at least ten times. The gene calls are TRBV27 and TRBJ1-5; perhaps TRBD1 as D (5 bases). This CDR3 comprises 15 residues. Germline loops: CDR1 MNHEY, CDR2 SMNVEV (reference sequence). V was clipped by 6 bases and J by 6 bases, with 18 bases between them. CDR3 nucleotides: TGTGCCAGCAGCCCGCAGTGGGGCTTGGGTCAGCCCCAGCATTTT. Its translation: CASSPQWGLGQPQHF.

The table lists this clonotype with many counts. This chain connects TRBV27 to TRBJ2-3, with D tentatively TRBD1 (6 bases). The ends were cut back, 6 bases at V and 4 bases at J, with 14 bases in the middle. The CDR3 is 14 amino acids. The germline CDR1 and CDR2 sequences are MNHEY and SMNVEV (reference sequence). CDR3 nucleotide sequence: TGTGCCAGCAGAAGAGGGGGAGTAGCAGATACGCAGTATTTT. Translating gives CASRRGGVADTQYF.

V usage is TRBV7-3 and J usage is TRBJ2-6; 8 positions agree with TRBD2. In germline, CDR1 is SGHTA, CDR2 FQGTGA. The length of the CDR3 is 16 residues. V gave up 8 bases and J gave up 2 bases; unmatched junction bases: 8. The CDR3 DNA reads TGTGCCAGCCGACGGGGGGGGTACACTGGGGCCAACGTCCTGACTTTC. Residues: CASRRGGYTGANVLTF.